These T cell receptor beta chains were read from a single sample in a study of shared clonotypes between healthy human individuals. The data were produced by immunoSEQ multiplex PCR, yet TCRdb's version contains in-frame clones alone and is incomplete. In the table there are fewer than 600,000 clones, around 80% of which are singletons. Input material: PBMCs. These receptors were obtained from a woman aged 40 to 49 in good health. Some clones in this sample may be carry-over from other donors' samples. Each CDR3 is given with its conserved first and last residue. The D gene is left open where the match is weak. Expanded clones are given a class, and other clones once, few, many or no size at all.

cdr3_aa	cdr3_nt	v_call	j_call	clone_size	d_call
CASSIGQVVGGELFF	TGTGCCAGTAGTATAGGCCAGGTAGTAGGCGGGGAGCTGTTTTTT	TRBV19	TRBJ2-2	-	-
CAWSDGTDQPQHF	TGTGCCTGGAGTGACGGGACCGATCAGCCCCAGCATTTT	TRBV30	TRBJ1-5	few	-
CASPPSLASGRYEQYF	TGTGCCAGCCCCCCCTCCCTGGCTAGCGGGAGGTACGAGCAGTACTTC	TRBV28	TRBJ2-7	-	TRBD2
CASSEVDLGTEAFF	TGCGCCAGCAGTGAGGTGGATTTGGGCACTGAAGCTTTCTTT	TRBV10-2	TRBJ1-1	-	-
CASIDRGPRGETQYF	TGTGCCAGCATCGACAGGGGCCCGCGGGGCGAGACCCAGTACTTC	TRBV6-5	TRBJ2-5	-	TRBD1
CASSFGSPREKLFF	TGTGCCAGCAGCTTCGGTTCCCCCCGTGAAAAACTGTTTTTT	TRBV7-9	TRBJ1-4	-	-
CAWSGELERTDTQYF	TGTGCCTGGAGTGGGGAGCTAGAACGCACAGATACGCAGTATTTT	TRBV30	TRBJ2-3	-	-
CASSKEQGRETQYF	TGCGCCAGCAGCAAAGAACAGGGTCGCGAGACCCAGTACTTC	TRBV5-1	TRBJ2-5	-	-
CASSLAGFSYEQYF	TGTGCCAGCAGTTTGGCAGGGTTTTCCTACGAGCAGTACTTC	TRBV28	TRBJ2-7	many	-
CAISDSRGTNEKLFF	TGTGCCATCAGTGACAGCAGGGGAACTAATGAAAAACTGTTTTTT	TRBV10-3	TRBJ1-4	-	-
CASSYSNQGDYEQYF	TGTGCCAGCAGTTACTCGAACCAAGGGGACTACGAGCAGTACTTC	TRBV6-5	TRBJ2-7	-	-
CASSPRTGVNQPQHF	TGTGCCAGTAGTCCAAGGACAGGAGTCAATCAGCCCCAGCATTTT	TRBV19	TRBJ1-5	-	TRBD1
CASSEGGDLNFYEQYF	TGTGCCAGCAGTGAGGGTGGGGACCTGAACTTCTACGAGCAGTACTTC	TRBV6-1	TRBJ2-7	-	-
CARLAGSYNEQFF	TGCGCCCGACTAGCGGGAAGTTACAATGAGCAGTTCTTC	TRBV10-1	TRBJ2-1	-	TRBD2
CASSHSLLTGGGDTQYF	TGTGCCAGCAGCCACTCTCTCCTGACAGGGGGTGGAGATACGCAGTATTTT	TRBV7-9	TRBJ2-3	-	TRBD1
CASSPSPSSYNEQFF	TGTGCCAGCAGTCCTAGCCCGAGCTCCTACAATGAGCAGTTCTTC	TRBV27	TRBJ2-1	-	-
CAWSLGFGGNTIYF	TGTGCCTGGAGTTTAGGGTTTGGTGGAAACACCATATATTTT	TRBV30	TRBJ1-3	-	-
CASSVGGENTEAFF	TGTGCCAGCAGCGTAGGCGGCGAGAACACTGAAGCTTTCTTT	TRBV9	TRBJ1-1	-	-
CASSRSGETQYF	TGTGCCAGCAGCCGCTCGGGCGAGACCCAGTACTTC	TRBV7-9	TRBJ2-5	-	-
CASSSQGSGGSHGYTF	TGTGCCAGCAGCTCCCAAGGATCCGGTGGTTCCCATGGCTACACCTTC	TRBV5-5	TRBJ1-2	-	-
CSVELSSYEQYF	TGCAGCGTTGAATTGAGCTCCTACGAGCAGTACTTC	TRBV29-1	TRBJ2-7	-	-
CASSVVATPYEQYF	TGTGCCAGCAGCGTAGTCGCTACTCCCTACGAGCAGTACTTC	TRBV9	TRBJ2-7	-	-
CARGRKNTEAFF	TGTGCCAGAGGCAGAAAGAACACTGAAGCTTTCTTT	TRBV6-5	TRBJ1-1	-	-
CASSFSALSNTGELFF	TGTGCCAGCAGCTTCTCTGCCCTGTCGAACACCGGGGAGCTGTTTTTT	TRBV7-2	TRBJ2-2	once	-
CASSQDPASGRALETQYF	TGTGCCAGCAGCCAAGACCCGGCTAGCGGGAGGGCCTTAGAGACCCAGTACTTC	TRBV4-2	TRBJ2-5	-	TRBD2
CAISEGQGAGGTEAFF	TGTGCCATCAGTGAGGGACAGGGGGCTGGTGGCACTGAAGCTTTCTTT	TRBV10-3	TRBJ1-1	-	TRBD1
CAISLGRELETQYF	TGTGCCATCAGTCTCGGGCGGGAGTTGGAGACCCAGTACTTC	TRBV10-3	TRBJ2-5	-	TRBD2
CASSRDSFSGNTIYF	TGTGCCAGCAGCCGGGACAGTTTCTCTGGAAACACCATATATTTT	TRBV11-2	TRBJ1-3	once	TRBD1
CASSSHLAEGDTQYF	TGTGCCAGCAGCTCCCACTTAGCGGAGGGGGATACGCAGTATTTT	TRBV7-2	TRBJ2-3	once	-
CASSSLYYEQYF	TGTGCCAGCAGCTCACTCTACTACGAGCAGTACTTC	TRBV7-2	TRBJ2-7	few	-
CASSPAYRAGGELFF	TGTGCCAGTAGTCCCGCGTATCGGGCTGGCGGGGAGCTGTTTTTT	TRBV19	TRBJ2-2	-	-
CASSQRADQPQHF	TGTGCCAGCAGCCAGCGTGCCGATCAGCCCCAGCATTTT	TRBV7-9	TRBJ1-5	few	-
CASFIAGVNEQFF	TGTGCCAGCTTTATAGCGGGAGTTAATGAGCAGTTCTTC	TRBV6-4	TRBJ2-1	-	TRBD2
CASSWTAEETQYF	TGTGCCAGCAGCTGGACAGCCGAGGAGACCCAGTACTTC	TRBV11-2	TRBJ2-5	-	-
CSVGAGVSYEQYF	TGCAGCGTGGGGGCAGGGGTATCCTACGAGCAGTACTTC	TRBV29-1	TRBJ2-7	-	-